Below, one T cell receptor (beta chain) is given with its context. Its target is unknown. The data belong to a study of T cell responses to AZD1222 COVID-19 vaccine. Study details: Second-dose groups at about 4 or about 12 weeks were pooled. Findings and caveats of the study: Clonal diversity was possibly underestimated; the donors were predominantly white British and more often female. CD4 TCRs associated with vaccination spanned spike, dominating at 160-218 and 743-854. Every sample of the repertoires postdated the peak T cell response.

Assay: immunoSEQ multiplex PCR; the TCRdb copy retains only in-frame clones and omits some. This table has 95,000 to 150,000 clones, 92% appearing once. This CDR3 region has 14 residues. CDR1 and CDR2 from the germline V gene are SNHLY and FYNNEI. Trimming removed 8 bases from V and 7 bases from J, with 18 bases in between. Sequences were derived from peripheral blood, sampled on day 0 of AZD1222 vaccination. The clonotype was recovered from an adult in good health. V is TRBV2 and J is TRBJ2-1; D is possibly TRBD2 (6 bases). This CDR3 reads CASLAQVGENEQFF. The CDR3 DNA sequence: TGTGCCAGCCTAGCGCAAGTGGGGGAAAATGAGCAGTTCTTC.